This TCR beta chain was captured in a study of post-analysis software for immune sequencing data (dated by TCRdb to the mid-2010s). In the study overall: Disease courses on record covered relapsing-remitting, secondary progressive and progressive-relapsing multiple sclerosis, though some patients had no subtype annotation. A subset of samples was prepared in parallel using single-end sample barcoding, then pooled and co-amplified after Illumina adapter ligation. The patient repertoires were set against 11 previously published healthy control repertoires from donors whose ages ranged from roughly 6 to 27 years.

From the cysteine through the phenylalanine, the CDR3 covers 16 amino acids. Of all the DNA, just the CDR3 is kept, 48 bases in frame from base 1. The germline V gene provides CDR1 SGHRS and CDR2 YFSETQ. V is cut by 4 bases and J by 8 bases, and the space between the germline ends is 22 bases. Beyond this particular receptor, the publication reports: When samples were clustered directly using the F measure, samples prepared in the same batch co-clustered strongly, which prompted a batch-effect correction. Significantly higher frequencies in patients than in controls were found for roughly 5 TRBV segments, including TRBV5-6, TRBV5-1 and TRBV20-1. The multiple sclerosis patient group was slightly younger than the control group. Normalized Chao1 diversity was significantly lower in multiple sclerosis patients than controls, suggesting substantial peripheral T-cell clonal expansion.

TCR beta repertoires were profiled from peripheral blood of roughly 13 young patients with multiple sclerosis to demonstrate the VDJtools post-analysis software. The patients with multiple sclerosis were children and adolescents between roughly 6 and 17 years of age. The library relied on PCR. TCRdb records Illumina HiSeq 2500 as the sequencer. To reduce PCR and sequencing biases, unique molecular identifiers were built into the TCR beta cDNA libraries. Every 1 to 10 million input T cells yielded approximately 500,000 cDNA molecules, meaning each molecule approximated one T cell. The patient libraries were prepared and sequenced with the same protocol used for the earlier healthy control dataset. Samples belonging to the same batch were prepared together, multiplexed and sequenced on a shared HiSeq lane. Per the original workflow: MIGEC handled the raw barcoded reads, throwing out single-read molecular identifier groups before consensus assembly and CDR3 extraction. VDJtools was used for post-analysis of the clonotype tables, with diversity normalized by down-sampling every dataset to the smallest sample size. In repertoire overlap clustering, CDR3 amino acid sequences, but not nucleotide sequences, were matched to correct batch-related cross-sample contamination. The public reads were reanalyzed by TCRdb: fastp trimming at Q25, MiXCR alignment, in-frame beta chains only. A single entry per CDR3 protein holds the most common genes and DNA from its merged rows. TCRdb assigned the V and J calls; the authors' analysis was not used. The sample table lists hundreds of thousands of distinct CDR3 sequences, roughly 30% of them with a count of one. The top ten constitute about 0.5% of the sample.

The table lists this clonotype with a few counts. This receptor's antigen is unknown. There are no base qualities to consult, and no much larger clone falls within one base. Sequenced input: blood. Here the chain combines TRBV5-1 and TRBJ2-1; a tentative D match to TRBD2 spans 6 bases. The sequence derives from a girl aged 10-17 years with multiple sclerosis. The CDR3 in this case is CASSPQGGTLTDEQFF. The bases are TGCGCCAGCAGCCCCCAGGGCGGGACCCTGACGGATGAGCAGTTCTTC. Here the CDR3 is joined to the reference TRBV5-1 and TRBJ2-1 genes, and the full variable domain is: KAGVTQTPRYLIKTRGQQVTLSCSPISGHRSVSWYQQTPGQGLQFLFEYFSETQRNKGNFPGRFSGRQFSNSRSEMNVSTLELGDSALYLCASSPQGGTLTDEQFFGPGTRLTVL.